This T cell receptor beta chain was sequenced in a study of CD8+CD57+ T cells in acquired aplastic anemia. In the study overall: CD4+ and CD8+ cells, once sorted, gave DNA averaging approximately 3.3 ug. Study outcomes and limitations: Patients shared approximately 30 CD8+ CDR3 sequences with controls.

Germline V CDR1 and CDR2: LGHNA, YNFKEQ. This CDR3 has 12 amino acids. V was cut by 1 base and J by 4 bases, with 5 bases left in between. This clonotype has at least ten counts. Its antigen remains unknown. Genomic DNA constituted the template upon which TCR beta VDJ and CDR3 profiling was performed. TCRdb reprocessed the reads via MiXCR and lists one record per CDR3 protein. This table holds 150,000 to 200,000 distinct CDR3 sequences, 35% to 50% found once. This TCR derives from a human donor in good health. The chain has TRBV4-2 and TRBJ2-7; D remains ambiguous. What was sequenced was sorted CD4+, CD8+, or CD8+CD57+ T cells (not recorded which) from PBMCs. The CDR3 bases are TGTGCCAGCAGCCAAGTAGGTTACGAGCAGTACTTC. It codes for CASSQVGYEQYF.